This TCR beta chain was recovered during a study of blood T cell repertoires in COVID-19. Across the whole study: T cells, B-cell-depleted T cells, or PBMCs supplied cDNA or gDNA.

V lost 3 bases and J 0 bases, leaving 5 bases between the germline ends. The CDR3 has 13 residues. Per the germline V gene, CDR1 is SGHTA and CDR2 is FQGNSA. As originally analysed: Amplification from reference gene primers served as the basis for estimated nucleated cell counts. Assay: immunoSEQ multiplex PCR; the TCRdb copy retains only in-frame clones and omits some. V, J and clone size were drawn from that table, and D and trimming were deduced from the DNA. The sample yields about 100,000 clones, approximately 89% seen once. This clonotype was sampled from a man aged 50-60 years with active COVID-19. Sequenced: peripheral blood. This chain links TRBV7-2 with TRBJ1-1; D gene uncertain. The CDR3 coding sequence is TGTGCCAGCAGCTTGCAGTTGAACACTGAAGCTTTCTTT. Its protein is CASSLQLNTEAFF. The full variable domain, completed using reference TRBV7-2 and TRBJ1-1, is GAGVSQSPSNKVTEKGKDVELRCDPISGHTALYWYRQSLGQGLEFLIYFQGNSAPDKSGLPSDRFSAERTGGSVSTLTIQRTQQEDSAVYLCASSLQLNTEAFFGQGTRLTVV.